The clone carrying this T cell receptor beta chain was counted a single time. Its antigen is unidentified. This specimen comes from a study of graft-versus-host responses after intestinal transplantation. TCRdb's table, derived via immunoSEQ multiplex PCR, lists solely in-frame clones and lacks some. The profile shows roughly 120,000 clones, more than 90% of them singletons. The sequencing here drew on unstimulated CD4+ T cells sorted from spleen or lymph node cells, taken before transplant. This sequence originates from a human donor who was the organ donor for an intestinal transplant.

CDR3 loop: CASSWGLENYGYTF. The CDR3 DNA is TGTGCCAGCAGCTGGGGTCTGGAAAACTATGGCTACACCTTC. The chain links TRBV5-6 to TRBJ1-2; no clear D gene. Trimming stripped 3 bases from V and 2 bases from J, with 11 bases between. The length of the CDR3 is 14 residues. CDR1 SGHDT and CDR2 YYEEEE come from the germline V gene. The full variable domain, in which reference TRBV5-6 and TRBJ1-2 provide the parts outside the CDR3, is DAGVTQSPTHLIKTRGQQVTLRCSPKSGHDTVSWYQQALGQGPQFIFQYYEEEERQRGNFPDRFSGHQFPNYSSELNVNALLLGDSALYLCASSWGLENYGYTFGSGTRLTVV.